Below, 23 T cell receptor beta chains from the same sample are listed, as sequenced in a study of regulatory T cells in long-lasting Graves disease. Indicated time point: persistent/refractory GD, antithyroid drugs over 5 years with positive TRAb. The TCR library was made from RNA that had been extracted from PBMCs in TRIzol. Construction of the TCR beta libraries employed iRepertoire HTBI primers in conjunction with Arm-PCR of CDR3 regions. TCRdb independently ran MiXCR on the multiplex PCR reads; one entry per CDR3 protein. Seen here are roughly 300,000 distinct CDR3 sequences, roughly a fifth observed once, and the top ten hold 25% to 30%. Source: peripheral blood mononuclear cells (PBMCs), taken when the disease was refractory, from a patient treated with antithyroid drugs. The receptors derive from a female donor with Graves disease.

This clonotype appeared a few times. The chain combines TRBV27 with TRBJ1-4; 7 bases align to TRBD1. V shed 7 bases and J 0 bases; nucleotides not matched to a gene: 2. The CDR3 sequence is 14 residues long. Germline values: CDR1 MNHEY, CDR2 SMNVEV (reference sequence). Here the CDR3 DNA reads TGTGCCAGCAACGGGACAGCAACTAATGAAAAACTGTTTTTT. Translating gives CASNGTATNEKLFF.

This clonotype was seen a few times. V and J are TRBV12-3 or TRBV12-4 and TRBJ1-1, with unresolved D. Trimming shortened V by 6 bases and J by 1 base, and 6 bases separated the two germline ends. CDR3 length: 12 residues. DNA of the CDR3: TGTGCCAGCAGCCGCTGGAACACTGAAGCTTTCTTT. Protein sequence: CASSRWNTEAFF.

This clonotype occurred a few times. This may arise from a read error, as a much more abundant clone is one base away. The CDR3 region is CASSESLAHMVYNEQFF. CDR3 DNA: TGTGCCAGCAGTGAAAGCCTAGCCCATATGGTGTACAATGAGCAGTTCTTC. The V and J genes are TRBV2 and TRBJ2-1; tentatively, D is TRBD2 (5 bases). V lost 2 bases, J lost 4 bases, and 18 bases lay in between. Germline V gene data show CDR1 as SNHLY and CDR2 as FYNNEI. This CDR3 region has 17 residues.

There are many counts of this clonotype. The V call is TRBV12-3 or TRBV12-4, the J call TRBJ2-5; the D is unclear. V lost 3 bases and J lost 1, with 9 bases in between. This CDR3 contains 14 residues. For the CDR3, the DNA is TGTGCCAGCAGTTTTGACAACCCCCAAGAGACCCAGTACTTC. As protein: CASSFDNPQETQYF.

There are a few counts of this clonotype. The chain uses TRBV9 and TRBJ1-5; a possible D gene is TRBD1 (5 bases). V was clipped by 0 bases and J by 4 bases, with 11 bases between them. The CDR3 is made up of 15 amino acids. The germline gives CDR1 SGDLS, CDR2 YYNGEE. CDR3 region: CASSVAGDPNQPQHF. The DNA for the CDR3 is TGTGCCAGCAGCGTAGCCGGGGACCCAAATCAGCCCCAGCATTTT.

This clonotype was found many times. The DNA of the CDR3 is TGTGCCTGGAGAATCCCCGGGGGCAACTATGGCTACACCTTC. Its translation: CAWRIPGGNYGYTF. V usage is TRBV30 and J usage is TRBJ1-2, with a weak D call TRBD1 (6 bases). The CDR3 has 14 residues. In germline, CDR1 is GTSNPN, CDR2 SVGIG (reference sequence). Trimming cost V 3 bases and J 2 bases, with 13 bases left between them.

This clonotype came up a few times. This chain joins TRBV6-2 or TRBV6-3 and TRBJ2-2; possible D gene TRBD1, 5 bases. The V gene lost 5 bases and the J gene lost 0 bases, with 16 bases spanning the gap. This CDR3 spans 17 amino acids. Germline V gives CDR1 MNHEY, CDR2 SVGEGT. CDR3 loop: CASSGEAGPTNTGELFF. The CDR3 coding sequence is TGTGCCAGCAGTGGAGAGGCAGGGCCTACGAACACCGGGGAGCTGTTTTTT.

The chain couples TRBV20-1 to TRBJ2-5; tentative D call: TRBD2 (6 bases). V dropped 2 bases and J dropped 9 bases, with 22 bases sitting between them. This CDR3 has 15 amino acids. Germline V gene sequence: CDR1 DFQATT, CDR2 SNEGSKA (reference sequence). The CDR3 reads CSARLRDAPSRAQYF. The DNA of the CDR3 is TGCAGTGCTAGATTGCGGGACGCCCCCTCAAGGGCCCAGTACTTC.

At least ten counts were recorded for this clonotype. This chain links TRBV29-1 with TRBJ2-7; maybe TRBD1 (6 bases). The CDR3 sequence is 12 residues long. V lost 6 bases to trimming and J lost 4 bases, with 13 bases between them. The germline V gene encodes CDR1 SQVTM and CDR2 ANQGSEA. The CDR3 region is CSVGSGAYEQYF. The CDR3 coding sequence is TGCAGCGTGGGATCAGGGGCGTACGAGCAGTACTTC.

As for this clonotype: Since a much larger clone is just one base distant, this may be a read error. The V and J genes are TRBV20-1 and TRBJ2-5; the D gene is possibly TRBD1 (5 bases). CDR1 and CDR2 (germline): DFQATT, SNEGSKA (reference sequence). This CDR3 region has 13 residues. CDR3 region: CNARGWNQETQYF. CDR3 coding DNA: TGCAATGCTAGGGGCTGGAACCAAGAGACCCAGTACTTC.

This clonotype was counted at least ten times. This chain links TRBV7-9 with TRBJ1-4, with 10 bases matching TRBD1. CDR3 length: 14 residues. From germline, CDR1 is SEHNR and CDR2 FQNEAQ (reference sequence). J gave up 6 bases and V 10 bases, and 8 bases lay outside the gene matches. The CDR3 coding sequence is TGTGCCACCCGCTCCGGACAGGGGGATGAAAAACTGTTTTTT. It codes for CATRSGQGDEKLFF.

This clonotype was picked up a small number of times. The rearrangement joins TRBV7-2 to TRBJ2-7; 9 nucleotides align to TRBD2. This CDR3 comprises 16 residues. V trimming: 3 bases; J trimming: 1 base; junction bases outside the gene matches: 7. In germline, CDR1 is SGHTA, CDR2 FQGNSA. CDR3 nucleotide sequence: TGTGCCAGCAGCTTTCGGGCTAGCGGGGTATCCTACGAGCAGTACTTC. Its protein is CASSFRASGVSYEQYF.

Comment on this clonotype: Being one base from a much bigger clone, this may be a read error. This chain links TRBV11-3 with TRBJ1-2; TRBD1 might be the D (6 bases). The CDR3 consists of 14 residues. In germline, CDR1 is SGHNT, CDR2 YENEEA. The CDR3 nucleotides are TGTGCCGGCAGCTCGAGGGGGGGATACTATGGCTACACCTTC. Translated, it gives CAGSSRGGYYGYTF.

This clonotype has ten or more counts. The V and J genes are TRBV10-3 and TRBJ2-4, with TRBD2 matching 16 bases. The germline V gene has CDR1 ENHRY and CDR2 SYGVKD. After removal of 0 bases from V and 0 bases from J, the junction contained 5 bases not matched to a gene. The CDR3 is 20 amino acids. CDR3 loop: CAISESGLAGGLIAKNIQYF. CDR3 coding DNA: TGTGCCATCAGTGAGTCGGGACTAGCGGGAGGGCTAATAGCCAAAAACATTCAGTACTTC.

This clonotype was picked up a small number of times. V and J are TRBV30 and TRBJ1-4; D not resolved. Deletions cut 0 bases from V and 5 bases from J, with 7 bases between. Germline V gene lookup returns CDR1 GTSNPN and CDR2 SVGIG (reference sequence). This CDR3 is 13 amino acids long. In DNA, the CDR3 is TGTGCCTGGAGTGTCTACGGAAATGAAAAACTGTTTTTT. Translated: CAWSVYGNEKLFF.

Ten or more counts support this clonotype. V usage is TRBV27 and J usage is TRBJ1-2; 8 bases align to TRBD1. Germline V gene lookup returns CDR1 MNHEY and CDR2 SMNVEV (reference sequence). J lost 5 bases, V lost 4 bases, and 3 bases had no gene match. This CDR3 comprises 13 residues. The DNA of the CDR3 is TGTGCCAGCAGTTCCAGGGGGCGATATGGCTACACCTTC. As protein: CASSSRGRYGYTF.

The chain joins TRBV12-3 or TRBV12-4 to TRBJ1-6, with D perhaps TRBD1 (6 bases). V was shortened by 6 bases and J by 7 bases, with 16 bases between the two germline ends. CDR3 size: 15 residues. CDR3 DNA sequence: TGTGCCAGCAGCAAGACGGACAGACGAAATTCACCCCTCCACTTT. Translating it yields CASSKTDRRNSPLHF.

This clonotype was recorded many times. V and J are TRBV12-3 or TRBV12-4 and TRBJ1-2; 7 bases map to TRBD1. The CDR3 loop spans 13 amino acids. Unmatched junction bases numbered 7, after V lost 3 bases and J lost 9 bases. Here the CDR3 reads CASSFKGGGSYTF. The DNA of the CDR3 is TGTGCCAGCAGTTTTAAAGGGGGCGGAAGCTACACCTTC.

A few counts support this clonotype. V is TRBV4-3 and J is TRBJ1-1; a possible D gene is TRBD1 (5 bases). CDR3 length: 15 amino acids. Germline loops: CDR1 LGHNA, CDR2 YSLEER. V was shortened by 0 bases and J by 4 bases, with 12 bases between the two germline ends. CDR3 in DNA: TGCGCCAGCAGCCAAGACTTGCCAGGGCTCACTGAAGCTTTCTTT. Translation gives CASSQDLPGLTEAFF.

The chain couples TRBV4-1 to TRBJ2-5; D assignment may be TRBD1 or TRBD2 (6 bases each). Germline V gene data show CDR1 as MGHRA and CDR2 as YSYEKL. This CDR3 has 16 amino acids. V was clipped by 3 bases and J by 1 base, with 15 bases between them. The CDR3 reads CASSQTWGALQETQYF. In nucleotides, the CDR3 is TGCGCCAGCAGCCAGACCTGGGGGGCTCTCCAAGAGACCCAGTACTTC.

This clonotype was seen more than once but under ten times. The chain employs TRBV27 and TRBJ1-6, with D possibly TRBD1 on 5 matching bases. The CDR3 length is 15 residues. Germline assignment: CDR1 MNHEY and CDR2 SMNVEV (reference sequence). Trimming stripped 7 bases from V and 4 bases from J, with 14 bases between. CDR3 sequence (DNA): TGTGCCAGCACCGTCGGCAGGGCTTATAATTCACCCCTCCACTTT. This encodes CASTVGRAYNSPLHF.

This clonotype has a count of ten or more. The chain combines TRBV6-5 with TRBJ1-1; D unresolved. This CDR3 spans 13 amino acids. The V and J ends lost 2 bases and 1 base respectively, with 5 bases between them. Germline V gives CDR1 MNHEY, CDR2 SVGAGI. The CDR3 sequence is CASSYKGNTEAFF. In nucleotides, the CDR3 is TGTGCCAGCAGTTACAAGGGGAACACTGAAGCTTTCTTT.

This clonotype was detected many times. At one boundary the junction diverges from the germline segment, which might be a read error. The chain uses TRBV2 and TRBJ2-5, with 9 bases fitting TRBD1. Germline values: CDR1 SNHLY, CDR2 FYNNEI. CDR3 length equals 14 residues. This chain's CDR3 is CASRGQGRQETQYF. In nucleotides, the CDR3 is TGCGCCAGCAGGGGACAGGGCCGACAAGAGACCCAGTACTTC.